A selection of T cell receptor beta chains follows, all from one sample in a study of control samples from healthy donors and cancer patients. TCRdb's copy holds only in-frame clones and misses some; the assay was immunoSEQ multiplex PCR. This sample has 120,000 or so clones, with about 90% found just once. Sequencing was done on a sample of blood. Every receptor here comes from a young man in good health. The CDR3 runs from the conserved cysteine through the conserved F or W. A D gene is named only where the DNA matches it firmly. Only some rows state a clone size, as once, few, many or a class for expanded clones.

D,V,size,J,CDR3,DNA
.,TRBV18,.,TRBJ2-1,CASSLGALLNEQFF,TGTGCCAGCTCCCTTGGGGCCTTATTGAATGAGCAGTTCTTC
.,TRBV7-9,.,TRBJ2-3,CASSFRESTDTQYF,TGTGCCAGCAGCTTCAGGGAAAGCACAGATACGCAGTATTTT
.,TRBV7-8,.,TRBJ2-7,CASSSPWEQYF,TGTGCCAGCAGCTCCCCATGGGAGCAGTACTTC
.,TRBV25-1,.,TRBJ1-1,CASSEWGWEAFF,TGTGCCAGCAGTGAATGGGGTTGGGAAGCTTTCTTT
.,TRBV5-1,.,TRBJ2-5,CASSLEASLGTQYF,TGCGCCAGCAGCTTGGAAGCATCCCTGGGGACCCAGTACTTC
.,TRBV27,few,TRBJ1-2,CASSLRVPFYGYTF,TGTGCCAGCAGTTTGAGAGTTCCGTTCTATGGCTACACCTTC
.,TRBV29-1,few,TRBJ2-1,CSVLKIGGKSYNEQFF,TGCAGCGTTCTAAAGATAGGGGGGAAGTCCTACAATGAGCAGTTCTTC
.,TRBV3-1/TRBV3-2,few,TRBJ1-6,CASSQVRVPGLPSSSPLHF,TGTGCCAGCAGCCAAGTCCGTGTTCCGGGACTACCCTCCTCTTCACCCCTCCACTTT
TRBD2,TRBV19,.,TRBJ2-7,CASSILAGTLGEQYF,TGTGCCAGTAGTATTCTAGCGGGTACCCTAGGTGAGCAGTACTTC
.,TRBV27,.,TRBJ1-1,CASKSNRRNTEAFF,TGTGCCAGCAAGTCAAACCGCAGGAACACTGAAGCTTTCTTT
.,TRBV25-1,.,TRBJ2-7,CASSVAVGPYEQYF,TGTGCCAGCAGTGTGGCAGTGGGGCCCTACGAGCAGTACTTC
.,TRBV27,.,TRBJ2-2,CASRHNREGDSGELFF,TGTGCCAGCAGGCATAACAGGGAAGGGGATTCCGGGGAGCTGTTTTTT
TRBD1,TRBV28,.,TRBJ2-7,CASKGQGPTYEQYF,TGTGCCAGCAAAGGACAGGGGCCCACCTACGAGCAGTACTTC
.,TRBV6-5,.,TRBJ1-3,CASTNGGALGNTIYF,TGTGCCAGCACCAACGGGGGGGCCCTCGGAAACACCATATATTTT
TRBD1,TRBV6-5,.,TRBJ2-7,CASSYSGTGGVGEQYF,TGTGCCAGCAGTTACTCGGGGACAGGGGGCGTGGGCGAGCAGTACTTC
.,TRBV6-5,.,TRBJ2-2,CASSNQRNTGELFF,TGTGCCAGCAGTAACCAGCGGAACACCGGGGAGCTGTTTTTT
.,TRBV30,once,TRBJ1-6,CAWRAGDSPLHF,TGTGCCTGGAGGGCTGGAGATTCACCCCTCCACTTT
.,TRBV7-9,once,TRBJ2-7,CASSSPGPYEQYF,TGTGCCAGCAGCTCACCGGGCCCCTACGAGCAGTACTTC
.,TRBV27,.,TRBJ1-3,CASSLRGSGNTIYF,TGTGCCAGCAGTTTAAGGGGTAGTGGAAACACCATATATTTT
.,TRBV20-1,.,TRBJ2-7,CSARRDEQYF,TGCAGTGCTAGAAGGGACGAGCAGTACTTC
TRBD2,TRBV11-1,.,TRBJ2-2,CASRTSSNTGELFF,TGTGCCAGCCGGACTAGCTCAAACACCGGGGAGCTGTTTTTT
TRBD1,TRBV3-1/TRBV3-2,.,TRBJ2-1,CASSHLPGTGDNEQFF,TGTGCCAGCAGCCATTTGCCCGGGACAGGAGACAATGAGCAGTTCTTC
.,TRBV7-2,few,TRBJ1-5,CASSPVGGHSNQPQHF,TGTGCCAGCAGCCCAGTGGGGGGTCATAGCAATCAGCCCCAGCATTTT
.,TRBV15,few,TRBJ1-4,CATSTHGGKLFF,TGTGCCACCAGCACCCACGGGGGAAAACTGTTTTTT
.,TRBV5-1,.,TRBJ2-4,CASSLVVGASKNIQYF,TGCGCCAGCAGCTTGGTGGTAGGGGCGTCCAAAAACATTCAGTACTTC
.,TRBV10-1,.,TRBJ2-7,CASSDRGRGTGEQYF,TGCGCCAGCAGTGATCGGGGCAGGGGAACGGGAGAGCAGTACTTC
.,TRBV6-6,few,TRBJ1-1,CASSYGEEAFF,TGTGCCAGCAGTTACGGGGAAGAAGCTTTCTTT
.,TRBV2,.,TRBJ2-6,CASSEASSGANVLTF,TGTGCCAGCAGTGAAGCAAGCTCTGGGGCCAACGTCCTGACTTTC
TRBD1,TRBV30,.,TRBJ1-1,CAWSPGQLRTEAFF,TGTGCCTGGAGCCCGGGACAGCTTCGGACTGAAGCTTTCTTT
.,TRBV4-3,few,TRBJ1-2,CASSQELYTGYTF,TGCGCCAGCAGCCAAGAATTATACACGGGCTACACCTTC
.,TRBV27,.,TRBJ2-1,CASSFEGSSYNEQFF,TGTGCCAGCAGTTTTGAAGGAAGCTCCTACAATGAGCAGTTCTTC
.,TRBV28,.,TRBJ1-2,CASSPDTADTNYGYTF,TGTGCCAGCAGCCCTGATACCGCAGACACAAACTATGGCTACACCTTC
.,TRBV9,.,TRBJ2-1,CASSLEPIAGTYNEQFF,TGTGCCAGCAGCCTAGAACCCATTGCAGGGACCTACAATGAGCAGTTCTTC
.,TRBV29-1,.,TRBJ2-5,CSVPRGRETQYF,TGCAGCGTACCTCGGGGGAGAGAGACCCAGTACTTC
.,TRBV19,.,TRBJ2-1,CASSTTSGNEQFF,TGTGCCAGTAGTACGACTAGTGGCAATGAGCAGTTCTTC
.,TRBV9,.,TRBJ1-2,CASSVRTGLNGYTF,TGTGCCAGCAGCGTCCGGACCGGTCTGAATGGCTACACCTTC
.,TRBV4-3,.,TRBJ1-2,CASSQARGGAYGYTF,TGCGCCAGCAGCCAAGCCCGGGGCGGGGCCTATGGCTACACCTTC
.,TRBV19,.,TRBJ1-1,CASTLPGGGGAAEAFF,TGTGCCAGCACCTTGCCCGGGGGCGGGGGGGCTGCTGAAGCTTTCTTT
.,TRBV12-3/TRBV12-4,.,TRBJ1-1,CASSTTGNTEAFF,TGTGCCAGCAGTACGACAGGGAACACTGAAGCTTTCTTT
TRBD2,TRBV28,.,TRBJ2-5,CASSLPQGPGGTQYF,TGTGCCAGCAGTTTACCCCAGGGACCGGGGGGGACCCAGTACTTC
TRBD1,TRBV10-3,.,TRBJ2-6,CAIAGGTEANVLTF,TGTGCCATCGCAGGGGGAACGGAGGCCAACGTCCTGACTTTC
TRBD1,TRBV2,.,TRBJ1-4,CASSEQGSRGPKLFF,TGTGCCAGCAGTGAACAGGGTAGCAGGGGGCCGAAACTGTTTTTT
TRBD1,TRBV6-5,.,TRBJ1-1,CASRSGTGASFF,TGTGCCAGCAGATCCGGGACAGGGGCATCCTTCTTT
TRBD1,TRBV10-3,.,TRBJ2-7,CAISLGQGAREQYF,TGTGCCATCAGCCTTGGACAGGGGGCGCGGGAGCAGTACTTC
TRBD1,TRBV4-2,.,TRBJ1-3,CASSTRQGAGNTIYF,TGTGCCAGCAGCACCCGACAGGGGGCTGGAAACACCATATATTTT
.,TRBV18,.,TRBJ1-1,CASSPPWGSNTEAFF,TGTGCCAGCTCACCACCTTGGGGATCGAACACTGAAGCTTTCTTT
.,TRBV6-4,.,TRBJ1-2,CASSYDRTGYGYTF,TGTGCCAGCAGTTACGACAGGACCGGCTATGGCTACACCTTC